This TCR beta chain was sequenced in a study of blood T cell repertoires in COVID-19. Looked up from germline, CDR1 is LGHDT and CDR2 is YNNKEL (reference sequence). Trimming cost V 3 bases and J 7 bases, with 15 bases left between them. There are 14 residues in the CDR3. The repertoire was sequenced with immunoSEQ multiplex PCR; TCRdb's copy has only in-frame clones and lacks some. This sample carries 200,000 to 300,000 clones, 87% of them seen once, and the ten largest clones take just over 7%. The specimen was peripheral blood. The sequence was obtained from a man aged 55 to 69 who had recovered from COVID-19. The chain recombines TRBV3-1 (or the pseudogene TRBV3-2) with TRBJ1-2; D remains unclear. The CDR3 protein is CASSQPIAGGGYTF. CDR3 nucleotide sequence: TGTGCCAGCAGCCAGCCCATTGCGGGAGGTGGCTACACCTTC.